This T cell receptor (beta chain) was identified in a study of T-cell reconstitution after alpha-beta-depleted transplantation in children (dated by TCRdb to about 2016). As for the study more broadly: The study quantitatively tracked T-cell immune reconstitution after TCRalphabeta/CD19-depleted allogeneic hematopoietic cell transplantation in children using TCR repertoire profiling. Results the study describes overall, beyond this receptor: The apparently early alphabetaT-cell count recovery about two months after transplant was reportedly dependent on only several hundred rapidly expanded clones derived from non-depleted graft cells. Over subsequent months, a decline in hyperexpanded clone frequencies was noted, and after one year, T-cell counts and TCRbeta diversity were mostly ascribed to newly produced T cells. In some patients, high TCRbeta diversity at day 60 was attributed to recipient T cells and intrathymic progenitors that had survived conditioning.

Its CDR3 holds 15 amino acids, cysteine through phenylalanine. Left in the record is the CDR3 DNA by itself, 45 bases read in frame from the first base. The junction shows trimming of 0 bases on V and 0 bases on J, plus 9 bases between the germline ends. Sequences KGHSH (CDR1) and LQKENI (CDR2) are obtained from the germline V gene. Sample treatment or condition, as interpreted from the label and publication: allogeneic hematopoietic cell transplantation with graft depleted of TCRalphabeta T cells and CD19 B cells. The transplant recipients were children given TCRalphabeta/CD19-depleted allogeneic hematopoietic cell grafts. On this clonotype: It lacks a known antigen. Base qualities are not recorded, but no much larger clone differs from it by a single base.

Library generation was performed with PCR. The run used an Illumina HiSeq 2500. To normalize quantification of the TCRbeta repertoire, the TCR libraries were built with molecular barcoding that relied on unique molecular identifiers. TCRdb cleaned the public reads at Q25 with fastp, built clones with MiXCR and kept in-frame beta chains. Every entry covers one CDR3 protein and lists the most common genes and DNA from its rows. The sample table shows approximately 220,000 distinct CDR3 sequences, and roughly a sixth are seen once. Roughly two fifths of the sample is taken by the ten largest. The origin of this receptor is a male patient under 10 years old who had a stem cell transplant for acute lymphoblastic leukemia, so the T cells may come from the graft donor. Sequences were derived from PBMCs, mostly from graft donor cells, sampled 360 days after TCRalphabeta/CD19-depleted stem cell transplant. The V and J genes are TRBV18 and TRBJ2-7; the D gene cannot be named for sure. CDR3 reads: CASSPPKRYSYEQYF. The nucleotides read TGTGCCAGCTCACCACCGAAAAGGTACTCCTACGAGCAGTACTTC.